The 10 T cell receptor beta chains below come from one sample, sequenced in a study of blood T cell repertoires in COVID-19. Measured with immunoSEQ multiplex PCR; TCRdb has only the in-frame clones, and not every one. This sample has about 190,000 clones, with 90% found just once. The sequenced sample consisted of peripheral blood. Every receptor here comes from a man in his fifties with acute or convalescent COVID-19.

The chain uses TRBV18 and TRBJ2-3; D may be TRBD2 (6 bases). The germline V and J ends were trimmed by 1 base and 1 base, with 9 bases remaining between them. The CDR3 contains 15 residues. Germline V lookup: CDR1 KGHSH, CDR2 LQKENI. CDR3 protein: CASSPLGLRTDTQYF. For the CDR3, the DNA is TGTGCCAGCTCACCACTGGGACTGCGCACAGATACGCAGTATTTT.

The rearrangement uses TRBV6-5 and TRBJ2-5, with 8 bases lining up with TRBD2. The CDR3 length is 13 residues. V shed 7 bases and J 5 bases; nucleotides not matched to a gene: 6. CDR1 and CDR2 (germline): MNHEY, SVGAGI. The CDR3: CASTNPGGETQYF. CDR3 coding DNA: TGTGCCAGCACTAACCCGGGGGGGGAGACCCAGTACTTC.

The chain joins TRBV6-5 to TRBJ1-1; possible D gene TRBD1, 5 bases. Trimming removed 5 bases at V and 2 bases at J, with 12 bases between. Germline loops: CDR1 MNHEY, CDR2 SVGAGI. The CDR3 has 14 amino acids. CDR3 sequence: CASSRNGGNTEAFF. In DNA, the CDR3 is TGTGCCAGCAGTCGAAACGGGGGTAACACTGAAGCTTTCTTT.

The CDR3 DNA sequence: TGTGCCAGCAGCTTATCTGGGGGACAGGGGCTCCCAGATACGCAGTATTTT. Protein sequence: CASSLSGGQGLPDTQYF. The chain links TRBV7-3 to TRBJ2-3; TRBD1 aligns across 10 bases. With V trimmed by 2 bases and J by 4 bases, 9 bases remained unmatched. The CDR3 is made up of 17 amino acids. Germline CDR1 SGHTA, CDR2 FQGTGA.

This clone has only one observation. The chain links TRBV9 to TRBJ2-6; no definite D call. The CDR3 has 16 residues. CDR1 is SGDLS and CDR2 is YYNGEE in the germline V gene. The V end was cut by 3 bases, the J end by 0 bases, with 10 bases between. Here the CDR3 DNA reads TGTGCCAGCAGCGCCGCGGCGGACTCTGGGGCCAACGTCCTGACTTTC. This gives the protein CASSAAADSGANVLTF.

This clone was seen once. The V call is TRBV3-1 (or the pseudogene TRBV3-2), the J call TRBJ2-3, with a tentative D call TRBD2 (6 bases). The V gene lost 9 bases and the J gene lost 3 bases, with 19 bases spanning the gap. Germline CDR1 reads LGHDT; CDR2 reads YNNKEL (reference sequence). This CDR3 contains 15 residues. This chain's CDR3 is CASFPSADTTDTQYF. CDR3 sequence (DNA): TGTGCCAGTTTCCCTAGCGCCGATACGACAGATACGCAGTATTTT.

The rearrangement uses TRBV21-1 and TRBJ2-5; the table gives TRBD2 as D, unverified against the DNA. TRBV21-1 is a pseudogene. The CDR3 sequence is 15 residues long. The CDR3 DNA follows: TGTGCCAGCAGCAGGGCTAGCGGGAGTGAAGAGACCCAGTACTTC. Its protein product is CASSRASGSEETQYF.

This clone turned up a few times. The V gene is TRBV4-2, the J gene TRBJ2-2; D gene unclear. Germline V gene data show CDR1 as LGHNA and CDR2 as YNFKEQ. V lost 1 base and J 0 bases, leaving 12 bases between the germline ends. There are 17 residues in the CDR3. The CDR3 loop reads CASSQVQQSSNTGELFF. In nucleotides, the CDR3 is TGTGCCAGCAGCCAAGTCCAACAGTCCTCGAACACCGGGGAGCTGTTTTTT.

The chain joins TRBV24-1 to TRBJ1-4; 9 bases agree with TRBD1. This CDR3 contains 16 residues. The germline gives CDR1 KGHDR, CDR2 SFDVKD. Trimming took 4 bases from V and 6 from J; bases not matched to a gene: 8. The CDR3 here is CATSEGTGRYDEKLFF. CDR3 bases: TGTGCCACCAGTGAAGGGACAGGGAGGTACGATGAAAAACTGTTTTTT.

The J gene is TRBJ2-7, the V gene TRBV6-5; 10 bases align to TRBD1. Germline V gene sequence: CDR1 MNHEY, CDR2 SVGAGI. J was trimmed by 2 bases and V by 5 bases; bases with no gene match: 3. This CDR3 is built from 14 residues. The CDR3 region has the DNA TGTGCCAGCAGTCTGGACAGGGGGGCCTACGAGCAGTACGTC. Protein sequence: CASSLDRGAYEQYV.